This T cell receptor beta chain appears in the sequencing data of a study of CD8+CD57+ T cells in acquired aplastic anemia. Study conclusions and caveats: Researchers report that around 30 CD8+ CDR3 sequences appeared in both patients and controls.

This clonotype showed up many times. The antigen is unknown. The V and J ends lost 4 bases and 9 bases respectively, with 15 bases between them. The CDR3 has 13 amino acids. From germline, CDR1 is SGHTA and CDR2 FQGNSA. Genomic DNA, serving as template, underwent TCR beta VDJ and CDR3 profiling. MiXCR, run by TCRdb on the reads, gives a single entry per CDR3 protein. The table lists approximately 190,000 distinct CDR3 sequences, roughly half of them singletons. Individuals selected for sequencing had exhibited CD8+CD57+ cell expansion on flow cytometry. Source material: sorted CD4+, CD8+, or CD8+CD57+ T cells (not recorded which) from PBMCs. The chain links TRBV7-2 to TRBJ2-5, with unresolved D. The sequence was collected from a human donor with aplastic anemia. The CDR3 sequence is CASSSSSIRAQYF. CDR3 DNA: TGTGCCAGCAGCTCATCCTCAATCCGGGCCCAGTACTTC.